This is a list of T cell receptor beta chains from one sample in a study of cytomegalovirus exposure and HLA in healthy donors. The repertoire was sequenced with immunoSEQ multiplex PCR; TCRdb's copy has only in-frame clones and lacks some. The sample consists of tens of thousands of clones, less than 65% of them appearing once. What was sequenced was PBMCs. The receptors were gathered from a woman in her 30s in good health and CMV-seronegative. CDR3s include the opening cysteine and the closing phenylalanine or tryptophan. The D gene is left open where the match is weak. The size field is filled for only some rows; it gives once, few, many or a size class.

v_gene: TRBV7-8; j_gene: TRBJ1-5; d_gene: TRBD1; abundance: -; CDR3nt: TGTGCCAGCAGATACAGGGGCGATCAGCCCCAGCATTTT; CDR3aa: CASRYRGDQPQHF
v_gene: TRBV2; j_gene: TRBJ1-2; d_gene: -; abundance: -; CDR3nt: TGTGCTTCGTTAAGGGGTGGCTACACCTTC; CDR3aa: CASLRGGYTF
v_gene: TRBV27; j_gene: TRBJ1-2; d_gene: TRBD1; abundance: -; CDR3nt: TGTGCCAGCAGGCCGGGACAGGGGTCCTACTATGGCTACACCTTC; CDR3aa: CASRPGQGSYYGYTF
v_gene: TRBV10-3; j_gene: TRBJ2-6; d_gene: -; abundance: -; CDR3nt: TGTGCCATCAGTACCGGGACGGGAGAATCTGGGGCCAACGTCCTGACTTTC; CDR3aa: CAISTGTGESGANVLTF
v_gene: TRBV10-1; j_gene: TRBJ2-1; d_gene: TRBD2; abundance: -; CDR3nt: TGCGCCAGCAGTAAACTAGCGGGAGGGCCAAATGAGCAGTTCTTC; CDR3aa: CASSKLAGGPNEQFF
v_gene: TRBV21-1; j_gene: TRBJ2-7; d_gene: -; abundance: -; CDR3nt: TGTGCCAGCAGCAGGGACAGGCCCAACGAGCAGTACTTC; CDR3aa: CASSRDRPNEQYF
v_gene: TRBV5-8; j_gene: TRBJ1-5; d_gene: -; abundance: -; CDR3nt: TGTGCCAGCAGCTTGGCGCGCACAGGGAGAGGCAATCAGCCCCAGCATTTT; CDR3aa: CASSLARTGRGNQPQHF
v_gene: TRBV19; j_gene: TRBJ1-2; d_gene: -; abundance: -; CDR3nt: TGTGCCAGTAGTTCTACAGGGCCCAGAAACTATGGCTACACCTTC; CDR3aa: CASSSTGPRNYGYTF
v_gene: TRBV29-1; j_gene: TRBJ2-2; d_gene: -; abundance: -; CDR3nt: TGCAGCGTAGCCACAGGTTACACCGGGGAGCTGTTTTTT; CDR3aa: CSVATGYTGELFF
v_gene: TRBV2; j_gene: TRBJ2-4; d_gene: -; abundance: -; CDR3nt: TGTGCCAGCACTAGAGCGGTAAACATTCAGTACTTC; CDR3aa: CASTRAVNIQYF
v_gene: TRBV6-1; j_gene: TRBJ1-2; d_gene: TRBD1; abundance: -; CDR3nt: TGTGCCAGCAGTCCCGGGACAGGGGCCTATGGCTACACCTTC; CDR3aa: CASSPGTGAYGYTF
v_gene: TRBV7-6; j_gene: TRBJ2-1; d_gene: TRBD2; abundance: -; CDR3nt: TGTGCCAGCAGCTTATATGAGCGGGAGACTTCCTCCTACAATGAGCAGTTCTTC; CDR3aa: CASSLYERETSSYNEQFF
v_gene: TRBV5-1; j_gene: TRBJ1-3; d_gene: -; abundance: -; CDR3nt: TGCGCCAGCAGGATGGCCGACAGCTCTGGAAACACCATATATTTT; CDR3aa: CASRMADSSGNTIYF
v_gene: TRBV6-4; j_gene: TRBJ1-5; d_gene: TRBD1; abundance: -; CDR3nt: TGTGCCAGCAGGGGGACAGGGGTTCAGCCCCAGCATTTT; CDR3aa: CASRGTGVQPQHF
v_gene: TRBV12-5; j_gene: TRBJ2-7; d_gene: TRBD1; abundance: many; CDR3nt: TGTGCTAGTGGTATGGGGACAGGGAACGAGCAGTACTTC; CDR3aa: CASGMGTGNEQYF
v_gene: TRBV14; j_gene: TRBJ2-5; d_gene: -; abundance: -; CDR3nt: TGTGCCAGCAGCCGCTTACAGGGACAAGAGACCCAGTACTTC; CDR3aa: CASSRLQGQETQYF
v_gene: TRBV29-1; j_gene: TRBJ1-1; d_gene: -; abundance: -; CDR3nt: TGCAGCGCCCCTTGGCGGGGGGCGCGGGGTGAAGCTTTCTTT; CDR3aa: CSAPWRGARGEAFF
v_gene: TRBV6-5; j_gene: TRBJ2-1; d_gene: -; abundance: -; CDR3nt: TGTGCCGCTGGGGGGGGGCCTTCCTACAATGAGCAGTTCTTC; CDR3aa: CAAGGGPSYNEQFF
v_gene: TRBV7-9; j_gene: TRBJ1-1; d_gene: -; abundance: few; CDR3nt: TGTGCCAGGAGCCCCACCCCGGGATCTGAAGCTTTCTTT; CDR3aa: CARSPTPGSEAFF
v_gene: TRBV4-2; j_gene: TRBJ1-5; d_gene: TRBD1; abundance: -; CDR3nt: TGTGCCAGCAGCCAAGGGCGGACGGGACAGGGTAGCAATCAGCCCCAGCATTTT; CDR3aa: CASSQGRTGQGSNQPQHF
v_gene: TRBV10-1; j_gene: TRBJ2-3; d_gene: -; abundance: -; CDR3nt: TGCGCCAGCAGTGGGTCGGTTAATGGGCAGGCGCAGTATTTT; CDR3aa: CASSGSVNGQAQYF
v_gene: TRBV28; j_gene: TRBJ2-5; d_gene: -; abundance: -; CDR3nt: TGTGCCAGCAGTTACGTGGACAAGAAAGAGACCCAGTACTTC; CDR3aa: CASSYVDKKETQYF
v_gene: TRBV10-3; j_gene: TRBJ1-1; d_gene: -; abundance: few; CDR3nt: TGTGCCATCTCCCCAGGGTCCTTGAACACTGAAGCTTTCTTT; CDR3aa: CAISPGSLNTEAFF
v_gene: TRBV19; j_gene: TRBJ1-1; d_gene: -; abundance: -; CDR3nt: TGTGCCAGTAGTACCAGGGCAGGCACTGAAGCTTTCTTT; CDR3aa: CASSTRAGTEAFF
v_gene: TRBV6-5; j_gene: TRBJ2-7; d_gene: -; abundance: -; CDR3nt: TGTGCCAGCATAAGACAGAACCCCTACGAGCAGTACTTC; CDR3aa: CASIRQNPYEQYF
v_gene: TRBV4-3; j_gene: TRBJ1-1; d_gene: -; abundance: few; CDR3nt: TGCGCCAGCAGCCAAGATCGACAGAACACTGAAGCTTTCTTT; CDR3aa: CASSQDRQNTEAFF
v_gene: TRBV6-1; j_gene: TRBJ1-3; d_gene: TRBD1; abundance: few; CDR3nt: TGTGCCAGCAGTGAATATCACAGACAGGGCGGAAACACCATATATTTT; CDR3aa: CASSEYHRQGGNTIYF
v_gene: TRBV4-1; j_gene: TRBJ2-7; d_gene: TRBD1; abundance: -; CDR3nt: TGCGCCAGCAGCAGTCAGGGGGTCTCCTACGAGCAGTACTTC; CDR3aa: CASSSQGVSYEQYF
v_gene: TRBV27; j_gene: TRBJ2-1; d_gene: TRBD2; abundance: few; CDR3nt: TGTGCCAGCACTAGCGGGGGGGGTGATGAGCAGTTCTTC; CDR3aa: CASTSGGGDEQFF
v_gene: TRBV10-1; j_gene: TRBJ2-1; d_gene: -; abundance: -; CDR3nt: TGCGCCAGCAGTCGCGGGGTTTGGGGCAATGAGCAGTTCTTC; CDR3aa: CASSRGVWGNEQFF
v_gene: TRBV7-6; j_gene: TRBJ1-2; d_gene: TRBD1; abundance: few; CDR3nt: TGTGCCAGCAGCTTAGCGGGGACAGGGACGGATGGCTACACCTTC; CDR3aa: CASSLAGTGTDGYTF
v_gene: TRBV4-3; j_gene: TRBJ2-2; d_gene: TRBD2; abundance: -; CDR3nt: TGCGCCAGCAGCCAACGACTAGCGGGGATGAACACCGGGGAGCTGTTTTTT; CDR3aa: CASSQRLAGMNTGELFF
v_gene: TRBV5-1; j_gene: TRBJ2-1; d_gene: -; abundance: -; CDR3nt: TGCGCCAGCAGCTTTATCGACAATGAGCAGTTCTTC; CDR3aa: CASSFIDNEQFF
v_gene: TRBV5-1; j_gene: TRBJ2-2; d_gene: -; abundance: -; CDR3nt: TGCGCCAGCAGCTTGAATAGCGGCACCGGGGAGCTGTTTTTT; CDR3aa: CASSLNSGTGELFF
v_gene: TRBV25-1; j_gene: TRBJ2-7; d_gene: TRBD2; abundance: once; CDR3nt: TGTGCCAGCAGCCGGACTAGCGGTTACGAGCAGTACTTC; CDR3aa: CASSRTSGYEQYF
v_gene: TRBV28; j_gene: TRBJ2-3; d_gene: TRBD2; abundance: -; CDR3nt: TGTGCCAGCAGTCTCAGAGCGGGAGTGGATACGCAGTATTTT; CDR3aa: CASSLRAGVDTQYF
v_gene: TRBV30; j_gene: TRBJ1-2; d_gene: TRBD1; abundance: few; CDR3nt: TGTGCCTGGGCGAAGGGACAGCAGTACGGAGGCTACACCTTC; CDR3aa: CAWAKGQQYGGYTF
v_gene: TRBV28; j_gene: TRBJ1-5; d_gene: TRBD1; abundance: -; CDR3nt: TGTGCCAGCAGTCAGTCCCCAGGGGGCATGAGCAATCAGCCCCAGCATTTT; CDR3aa: CASSQSPGGMSNQPQHF
v_gene: TRBV27; j_gene: TRBJ2-7; d_gene: -; abundance: once; CDR3nt: TGTGCCAGCAGAAAACGGGAGAGCTCCTACGAGCAGTACTTC; CDR3aa: CASRKRESSYEQYF
v_gene: TRBV5-1; j_gene: TRBJ2-5; d_gene: TRBD1; abundance: -; CDR3nt: TGCGCCAGCAGCGCGACAGGGGGTGGGGAGACCCAGTACTTC; CDR3aa: CASSATGGGETQYF
v_gene: TRBV5-1; j_gene: TRBJ1-2; d_gene: TRBD1; abundance: -; CDR3nt: TGCGCCAGCAGCGGCGGACAGGTCTCCTATGGCTACACCTTC; CDR3aa: CASSGGQVSYGYTF
v_gene: TRBV19; j_gene: TRBJ1-1; d_gene: -; abundance: once; CDR3nt: TGTGCCAGTAGTATAGGTTGGATGAGGGCCACTGAAGCTTTCTTT; CDR3aa: CASSIGWMRATEAFF
v_gene: TRBV7-9; j_gene: TRBJ2-7; d_gene: TRBD1; abundance: -; CDR3nt: TGTGCCAGCAGCCCGACAGGGCCCCACTACGAGCAGTACTTC; CDR3aa: CASSPTGPHYEQYF
v_gene: TRBV11-2; j_gene: TRBJ2-6; d_gene: -; abundance: few; CDR3nt: TGTGCCAGCAGCTTAGTGGGGGGGGGCGCTGGGGCCAACGTCCTGACTTTC; CDR3aa: CASSLVGGGAGANVLTF
v_gene: TRBV7-9; j_gene: TRBJ1-1; d_gene: TRBD1; abundance: -; CDR3nt: TGTGCCAGCAGCTTAAAGGGGGCTTTCACTGAAGCTTTCTTT; CDR3aa: CASSLKGAFTEAFF
v_gene: TRBV15; j_gene: TRBJ1-5; d_gene: -; abundance: -; CDR3nt: TGTGCCACCAGCAGAGATAGGGCGGGTCAGCCCCAGCATTTT; CDR3aa: CATSRDRAGQPQHF
v_gene: TRBV10-2; j_gene: TRBJ1-2; d_gene: -; abundance: -; CDR3nt: TGCGCCAGCGCACAGGGCCCTGGCTACACCTTC; CDR3aa: CASAQGPGYTF
v_gene: TRBV16; j_gene: TRBJ2-5; d_gene: TRBD1; abundance: few; CDR3nt: TGTGCCAGCAGCGACCGGGACAGGGTCCCCCAAGAGACCCAGTACTTC; CDR3aa: CASSDRDRVPQETQYF
v_gene: TRBV7-9; j_gene: TRBJ2-7; d_gene: TRBD1; abundance: -; CDR3nt: TGTGCCAGCAGGTGGACAGGGGGCTACGAGCAGTACTTC; CDR3aa: CASRWTGGYEQYF
v_gene: TRBV11-2; j_gene: TRBJ2-7; d_gene: TRBD1; abundance: -; CDR3nt: TGTGCCAGCAGCCCCGGACAGGGGAATTGGAGGGAGCAGTACTTC; CDR3aa: CASSPGQGNWREQYF
v_gene: TRBV7-6; j_gene: TRBJ1-5; d_gene: TRBD1; abundance: -; CDR3nt: TGTGCCAGCAGCCCCCAGATAGGACAGGGGGCCAATCAGCCCCAGCATTTT; CDR3aa: CASSPQIGQGANQPQHF
v_gene: TRBV11-2; j_gene: TRBJ1-5; d_gene: -; abundance: -; CDR3nt: TGTGCCAGCAGCTTAGGCGGGGGCAATCAGCCCCAGCATTTT; CDR3aa: CASSLGGGNQPQHF
v_gene: TRBV27; j_gene: TRBJ2-1; d_gene: -; abundance: -; CDR3nt: TGTGCCAGCAGACTACCCGGGACTTACAATGAGCAGTTCTTC; CDR3aa: CASRLPGTYNEQFF